This TCR beta chain was sequenced for a study of spatial heterogeneity in lung cancer. In its sample, this clonotype was seen many times. Indicated time point: sample taken at primary tumor resection. Unsorted whole RNA samples from tumor, nontumor lung or frozen PBMC were sequenced. TCRdb analysed the 5' RACE reads with MiXCR anew, one entry per CDR3 protein. The sample shows over 45,000 distinct CDR3 sequences, over 4.5% of them seen only once. This CDR3 comprises 15 residues. CDR1 SGHDT and CDR2 YYEEEE come from the germline V gene. V was pared by 1 base and J by 7 bases, with 17 bases between. The chain carries TRBV5-6 and TRBJ1-2; the D gene is possibly TRBD1 (5 bases). The sequenced sample was PBMCs, obtained at surgery. The TCR was taken from a male donor with early-stage non-small cell lung cancer. CDR3 residues: CASSLSPGKSVGYTF. In nucleotides, the CDR3 is TGTGCCAGCAGCTTGTCGCCAGGGAAGTCGGTTGGCTACACCTTC.